The 13 T cell receptor beta chains presented below share a single source sample, sequenced in a study of tumor-infiltrating lymphocytes in primary liver carcinoma (TCRdb year 2017). Blood RNA was extracted from unsorted whole blood with TRIzol reagent; germline DNA came from the DNeasy Blood & Tissue kit. The sequencing machine was an Illumina HiSeq 2500. Using a constant-region primer and ProtoScript II reverse transcriptase, TCRbeta-specific cDNA was reverse-transcribed from approximately 500 ng total RNA. Construction of the TCRbeta libraries relied on three nested rounds of multiplex PCR, following a slightly modified ARM-PCR procedure. Each of the first two PCR rounds ran for nine to ten cycles and used multiplex TRBV1-TRBV30 forward primers together with a Cbeta reverse primer. TCRdb reprocessed the public reads (quality trimming at Q25 with fastp, clone calling with MiXCR) and kept in-frame beta chains. Rows are combined by CDR3 protein, so each entry shows the most common genes and DNA. The sample table contains 300,000 to 400,000 distinct CDR3 sequences; only one count was recorded for less than 70% of them. The ten largest clonotypes hold about 6.5% of the sample.

Sequencing used peripheral blood. These receptors were collected from a man in his forties with primary liver carcinoma and hepatitis B virus infection.

Concerning this clonotype: Just one base apart from a much larger clone, this may be a read error. This chain joins TRBV6-5 and TRBJ1-1; D perhaps matches TRBD1 (5 bases). CDR3 length: 14 residues. Trimming stripped 0 bases from V and 5 bases from J, with 10 bases between. Germline V lookup: CDR1 MNHEY, CDR2 SVGAGI. The CDR3 region has the DNA TGTGCCAGCAGTTACTCCCGGGGGGATACTGAAGCTTTCTTT. This codes for CASSYSRGDTEAFF.

Note on this clonotype: The germline gene is not matched at one end of the junction; a read error may be the cause. This sequence joins TRBV11-2 and TRBJ2-2, with D possibly matching TRBD2 (6 bases). The CDR3 length is 14 residues. CDR1 and CDR2 from the germline V gene are SGHAT and FQNNGV. For the CDR3, the DNA is TGTGCCAGCAGCTCGGTACGGGGGAACGGGAAGCTGTTTTTT. Translating it yields CASSSVRGNGKLFF.

This rearrangement joins TRBV5-1 to TRBJ1-6; D gene unclear. The V end was cut by 0 bases, the J end by 7 bases, with 8 bases between. CDR3 size: 14 residues. CDR1 is SGHRS and CDR2 is YFSETQ in the germline V gene. CDR3 sequence reads: CASSLATDNSPLHF. The CDR3 nucleotides are TGCGCCAGCAGCTTGGCGACTGACAATTCACCCCTCCACTTT.

As to this clonotype: Given a much more abundant clone one base away, this may be a read error. This chain joins TRBV6-5 and TRBJ1-2; maybe TRBD1 (6 bases). Germline V gives CDR1 MNHEY, CDR2 SVGAGI. The CDR3 is 16 residues long. This CDR3 is CGSSYSGAGANYGYTF. CDR3 in DNA: TGTGGCAGCAGTTACTCAGGGGCAGGAGCTAACTATGGCTACACCTTC.

Concerning this clonotype: A read error may be the cause here, since a much bigger clone is one base away. The chain is built from TRBV6-6 and TRBJ2-2, with TRBD1 matching 7 bases. This CDR3 has 14 amino acids. Germline assignment: CDR1 MNHNY and CDR2 SVGAGI (reference sequence). Here the CDR3 reads CASSVTGLTEELFF. Written as DNA, the CDR3 is TGTGCCAGCAGTGTGACAGGGCTCACCGAGGAGCTGTTTTTT.

This clonotype came up once. With a much larger clone just one base away, this may be a read error. The rearrangement links TRBV4-1 to TRBJ1-1, with D possibly TRBD1 on 6 matching bases. Germline V lookup: CDR1 MGHRA, CDR2 YSYEKL. CDR3 length equals 15 residues. V was pared by 1 base and J by 7 bases, with 16 bases between. Here the CDR3 reads CASSQGRTVHIEAFF. For the CDR3, the DNA is TGCGCCAGCAGCCAAGGTAGGACAGTCCACATTGAAGCTTTCTTT.

Of note for this clonotype: The junction departs from germline at one end; a sequencing error may be responsible. The V gene is TRBV11-2, the J gene TRBJ2-7, with D possibly matching TRBD2 (5 bases). This CDR3 contains 15 residues. Germline V gene data show CDR1 as SGHAT and CDR2 as FQNNGV. Written as DNA, the CDR3 is TGTGCCAGCAACTTAGAGTCCGGGATCTCTGGTGGGCAGTACTTC. Protein: CASNLESGISGGQYF.

A remark on this clonotype: A much larger clone sits a single nucleotide away, making a read error possible. The V call is TRBV4-2, the J call TRBJ2-3; D unresolved. In germline, CDR1 is LGHNA, CDR2 YNFKEQ. This CDR3 is 16 amino acids long. DNA of the CDR3: TGTGCCAGCAGCGAAGACGCGACACCGATTTCAGATACGCAGTATTTT. Translated: CASSEDATPISDTQYF.

Only a few counts were recorded for this clonotype. V is TRBV6-1 and J is TRBJ2-3, with 7 nucleotides matching TRBD2. The V gene's germline CDR1 is MNHNS and CDR2 SASEGT. The CDR3 contains 13 residues. J lost 10 bases, V lost 6 bases, and 10 bases had no gene match. The CDR3 nucleotides read TGTGCCAGCAGGATGGGGGGGTCTTATCCGCAGTATTTT. It yields the protein CASRMGGSYPQYF.

As for this clonotype: Relative to the germline gene, one junction end is altered; a read error may explain this. The gene calls are TRBV7-3 and TRBJ2-5; weak D call: TRBD1 (5 bases). Per germline, CDR1 SGHTA and CDR2 FQGTGA. The CDR3 spans 15 residues. The CDR3 coding sequence is TGTGACAGCAGCTTAATTGCAGGGCCTCAAGAGACCCAGTACTTC. This translates into CDSSLIAGPQETQYF.

A word on this clonotype: Possible read error: a much larger clone is one base away. V is TRBV29-1 and J is TRBJ1-1, with D possibly matching TRBD1 (6 bases). CDR3 size: 13 residues. Germline CDR1 SQVTM, CDR2 ANQGSEA. In DNA, the CDR3 is TGCAGCGTGAAACAGGGTTGGGGCACTGAAGCTATCTTT. The encoded protein is CSVKQGWGTEAIF.

With regard to this clonotype: A much larger clone sits a single nucleotide away, making a read error possible. The V call is TRBV6-2 or TRBV6-3, the J call TRBJ2-1, with 8 positions matching TRBD2. Germline loops: CDR1 MNHEY, CDR2 SVGEGT. This CDR3 spans 12 amino acids. The CDR3 region has the DNA TGTGCCAGCATTTACTCGGGAGGGTCTCAGTTCTTC. It codes for CASIYSGGSQFF.

CDR3 loop: CATTDVSGRGSYEQYF. The DNA of the CDR3 is TGTGCCACCACAGATGTTAGTGGGAGAGGTTCCTACGAGCAGTACTTC. This chain uses TRBV10-3 with TRBJ2-7, with D possibly TRBD2 on 5 matching bases. CDR1 and CDR2 from the germline V gene are ENHRY and SYGVKD. Trimming stripped 10 bases from V and 1 base from J, with 23 bases between. This CDR3 is 16 amino acids long.